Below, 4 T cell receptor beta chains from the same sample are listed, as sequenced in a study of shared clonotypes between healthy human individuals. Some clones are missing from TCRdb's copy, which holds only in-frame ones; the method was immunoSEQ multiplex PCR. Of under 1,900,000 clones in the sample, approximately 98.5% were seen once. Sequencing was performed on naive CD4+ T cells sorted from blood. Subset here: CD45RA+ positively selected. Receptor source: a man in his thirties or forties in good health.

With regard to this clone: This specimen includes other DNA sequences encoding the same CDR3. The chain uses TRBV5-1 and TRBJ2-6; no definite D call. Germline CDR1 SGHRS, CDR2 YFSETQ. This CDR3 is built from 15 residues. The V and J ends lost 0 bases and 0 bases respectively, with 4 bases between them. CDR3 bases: TGCGCCAGCAGCTTGGTTCTCTCTGGGGCCAACGTCCTGACTTTC. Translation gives CASSLVLSGANVLTF.

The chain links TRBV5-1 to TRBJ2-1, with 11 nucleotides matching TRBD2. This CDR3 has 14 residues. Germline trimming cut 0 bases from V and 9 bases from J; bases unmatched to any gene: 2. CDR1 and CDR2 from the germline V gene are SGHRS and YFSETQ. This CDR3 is CASSLVGLAGEQFF. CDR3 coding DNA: TGCGCCAGCAGCTTGGTCGGACTAGCGGGTGAGCAGTTCTTC.

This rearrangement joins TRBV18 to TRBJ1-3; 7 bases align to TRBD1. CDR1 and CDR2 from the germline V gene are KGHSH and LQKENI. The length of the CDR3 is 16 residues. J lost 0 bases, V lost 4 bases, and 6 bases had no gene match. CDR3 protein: CASSQGQPSSGNTIYF. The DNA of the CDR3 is TGTGCCAGCTCACAGGGACAGCCCTCCTCTGGAAACACCATATATTTT.

The CDR3 DNA is TGCGCCAGCAGCCAAGATCTCACGGGTAGCGGGAGGCCCACAGATACGCAGTATTTT. It yields the protein CASSQDLTGSGRPTDTQYF. The V call is TRBV4-1, the J call TRBJ2-3; 10 bases map to TRBD2. The CDR3 runs 19 residues. V shed 0 bases and J 2 bases; nucleotides not matched to a gene: 11. The V gene's germline CDR1 is MGHRA and CDR2 YSYEKL.